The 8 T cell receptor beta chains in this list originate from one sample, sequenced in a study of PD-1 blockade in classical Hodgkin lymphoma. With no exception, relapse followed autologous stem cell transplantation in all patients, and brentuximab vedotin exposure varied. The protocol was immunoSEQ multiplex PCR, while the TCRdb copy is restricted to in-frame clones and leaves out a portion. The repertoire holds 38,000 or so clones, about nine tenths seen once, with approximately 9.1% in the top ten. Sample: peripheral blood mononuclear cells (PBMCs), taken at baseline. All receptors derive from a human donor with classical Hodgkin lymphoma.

DNA for the CDR3: TGCGCCAGCAGCACCGCCTCCGGACTAGCGGGGGTCATATCCTACAATGAGCAGTTCTTC. As protein: CASSTASGLAGVISYNEQFF. The chain links TRBV5-1 to TRBJ2-1, with TRBD2 matching over 13 bases. The CDR3 totals 20 residues. Germline V gene sequence: CDR1 SGHRS, CDR2 YFSETQ. The junction had 14 bases not matched to a gene; V was cut back by 4 bases and J by 1 base.

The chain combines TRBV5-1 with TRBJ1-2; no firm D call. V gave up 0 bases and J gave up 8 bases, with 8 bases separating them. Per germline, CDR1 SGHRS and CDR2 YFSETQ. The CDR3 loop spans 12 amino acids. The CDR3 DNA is TGCGCCAGCAGCTTGGAGGGCAGGGGCTACACCTTC. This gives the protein CASSLEGRGYTF.

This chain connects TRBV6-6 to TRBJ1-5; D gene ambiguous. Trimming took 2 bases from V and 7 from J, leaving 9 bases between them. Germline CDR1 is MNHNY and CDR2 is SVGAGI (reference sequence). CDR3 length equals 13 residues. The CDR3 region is CASSYADGQPQHF. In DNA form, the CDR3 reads TGTGCCAGCAGTTACGCCGACGGGCAGCCCCAGCATTTT.

This chain's CDR3 is CASSITGGLADTQYF. The CDR3 DNA reads TGTGCCAGCAGCATTACCGGGGGCCTTGCAGATACGCAGTATTTT. The chain is built from TRBV7-9 and TRBJ2-3; D tentatively reads TRBD1 or TRBD2 (6 bases each). The CDR3 extends over 15 amino acids. CDR1 SEHNR and CDR2 FQNEAQ come from the germline V gene (reference sequence). V was cut by 5 bases and J by 4 bases, with 16 bases left in between.

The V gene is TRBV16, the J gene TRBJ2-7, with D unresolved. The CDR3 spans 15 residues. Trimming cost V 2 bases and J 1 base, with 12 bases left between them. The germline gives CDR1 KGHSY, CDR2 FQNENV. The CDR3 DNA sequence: TGTGCCAGCAGCCAACTCCTGGGCCAGTCCTACGAGCAGTACTTC. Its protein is CASSQLLGQSYEQYF.

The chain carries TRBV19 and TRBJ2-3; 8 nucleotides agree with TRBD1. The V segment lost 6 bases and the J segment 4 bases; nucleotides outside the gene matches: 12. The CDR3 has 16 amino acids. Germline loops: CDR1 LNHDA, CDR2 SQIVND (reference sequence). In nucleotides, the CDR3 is TGTGCCAGTAGCAAGTGGTCGACAGGGGAAGCAGATACGCAGTATTTT. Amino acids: CASSKWSTGEADTQYF.

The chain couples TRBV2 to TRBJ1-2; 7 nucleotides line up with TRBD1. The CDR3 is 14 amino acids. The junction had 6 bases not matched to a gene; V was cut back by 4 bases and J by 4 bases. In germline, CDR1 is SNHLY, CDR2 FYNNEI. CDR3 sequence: CASSADRASYGYTF. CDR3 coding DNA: TGTGCCAGCAGTGCTGACAGGGCTAGCTATGGCTACACCTTC.

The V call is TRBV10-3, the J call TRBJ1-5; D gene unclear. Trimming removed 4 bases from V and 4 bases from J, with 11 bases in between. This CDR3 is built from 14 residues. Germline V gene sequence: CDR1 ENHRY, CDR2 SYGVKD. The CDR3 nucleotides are TGTGCCATCAGTGCCTCATCGGGTAATCAGCCCCAGCATTTT. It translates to CAISASSGNQPQHF.